The 4 T cell receptor beta chains below all came from one sample that was sequenced in a study of shared clonotypes between healthy human individuals. The data were produced by immunoSEQ multiplex PCR, yet TCRdb's version contains in-frame clones alone and is incomplete. The table lists roughly 1,100,000 clones, roughly 80% of them singletons, with 1.4% in the top ten. Material for sequencing was memory CD4+ T cells sorted from blood. The sample's subset: CD45RA-negative fraction. Receptors originate from a young man in good health.

The chain links TRBV6-6 to TRBJ1-5, with D maybe TRBD1 (6 bases). The CDR3 runs 14 residues. In germline, CDR1 is MNHNY, CDR2 SVGAGI (reference sequence). V was shortened by 2 bases and J by 7 bases, with 12 bases between the two germline ends. CDR3 coding DNA: TGTGCCAGCAGTTACGTACAGGGCGGCCAGCCCCAGCATTTT. This gives the protein CASSYVQGGQPQHF.

J is TRBJ1-1 and V is TRBV7-9; a weak D match, TRBD1 (6 bases). Germline CDR1 and CDR2: SEHNR and FQNEAQ (reference sequence). Trimming shortened V by 4 bases and J by 5 bases, and 14 bases separated the two germline ends. This CDR3 contains 14 residues. The CDR3 coding sequence is TGTGCCAGCAGCTATCATTTAGGGGGAACTGAAGCTTTCTTT. Amino acid sequence: CASSYHLGGTEAFF.

The rearrangement links TRBV4-1 to TRBJ2-7; D not certain. The V gene's germline CDR1 is MGHRA and CDR2 YSYEKL. Trimming cost V 1 base and J 13 bases, with 17 bases left between them. This CDR3 region has 13 residues. CDR3 residues: CASSQAVDALPYF. In DNA form, the CDR3 reads TGCGCCAGCAGCCAAGCGGTCGACGCTCTCCCCTACTTC.

The chain carries TRBV7-9 and TRBJ1-5, with 9 bases that match TRBD1. V trimming: 5 bases; J trimming: 3 bases; junction bases outside the gene matches: 2. CDR3 length: 14 amino acids. CDR1 is SEHNR and CDR2 is FQNEAQ in the germline V gene (reference sequence). CDR3 in amino acids: CASSGTGFNQPQHF. The CDR3 DNA sequence: TGTGCCAGCAGCGGGACAGGGTTCAATCAGCCCCAGCATTTT.